Sequencing of this TCR beta chain was carried out in a study of beta chain features in type 1 diabetes. Sequencing targeted expressed TCRB transcripts, as all isolated RNA had been reverse transcribed. Profiled with immunoSEQ multiplex PCR; TCRdb holds only in-frame clones, not every one. The repertoire includes roughly 380,000 clones, about 20% of them detected once, and about 0.044% sits in the top ten. Germline V gene sequence: CDR1 LGHNA, CDR2 YNFKEQ. The CDR3 contains 13 residues. The V end was cut by 6 bases, the J end by 8 bases, with 14 bases between. Sequenced material: naive CD4+ T cells from blood. The J gene is TRBJ2-1, the V gene TRBV4-2, with a possible D match to TRBD1 (6 bases). The TCR comes from a young woman in good health. The CDR3 DNA is TGTGCCAGCAGAAAGGACAGCTTCGATGAGCAGTTCTTC. Translating it yields CASRKDSFDEQFF.